Listed here are 20 T cell receptor beta chains from one sample, sequenced in a study of T-cell memory formation after mild COVID-19. TCRdb fed the 5' RACE reads into MiXCR, producing one record per CDR3 protein. The sample includes 450,000 to 650,000 distinct CDR3 sequences, approximately 21% of them seen just once. Sequenced input: PBMCs or a T cell subset sorted from them (not recorded which). Every receptor here comes from an adult woman who had mild COVID-19 (a few samples of this study predate the infection). Cell type and time point are not known.

CDR3 sequence reads: CASSLSGQGTHEQYF. The CDR3 DNA is TGTGCCAGCAGTTTATCGGGACAGGGAACCCACGAGCAGTACTTC. The chain joins TRBV28 to TRBJ2-7, with 9 bases that match TRBD1. CDR1 is MDHEN, CDR2 SYDVKM, per germline. Trimming cost V 1 base and J 5 bases; bases outside gene matches: 6. The CDR3 covers 15 residues.

The rearrangement joins TRBV9 to TRBJ1-1; possible D gene TRBD1, 5 bases. This CDR3 spans 15 amino acids. Deletions cut 4 bases from V and 2 bases from J, with 15 bases between. Germline loops: CDR1 SGDLS, CDR2 YYNGEE. CDR3 nucleotides: TGTGCCAGCAGCCGTCCACGGGGGACTAACACTGAAGCTTTCTTT. Amino acid sequence: CASSRPRGTNTEAFF. The whole variable domain, filled in from reference TRBV9 and TRBJ1-1, reads DSGVTQTPKHLITATGQRVTLRCSPRSGDLSVYWYQQSLDQGLQFLIQYYNGEERAKGNILERFSAQQFPDLHSELNLSSLELGDSALYFCASSRPRGTNTEAFFGQGTRLTVV.

This clonotype was detected a few times. The rearrangement links TRBV7-9 to TRBJ1-2, with D perhaps matching TRBD1 (6 bases). CDR1 SEHNR and CDR2 FQNEAQ come from the germline V gene (reference sequence). V was shortened by 1 base and J by 5 bases, with 8 bases between the two germline ends. The length of the CDR3 is 13 residues. The CDR3 loop is CASSLDREYGYTF. The CDR3 DNA is TGTGCCAGCAGCTTAGACAGGGAGTATGGCTACACCTTC.

The chain combines TRBV2 with TRBJ2-7; D unclear. The CDR3 contains 14 residues. Germline lookup yields CDR1 SNHLY and CDR2 FYNNEI. Trimming removed 3 bases at V and 2 bases at J, with 11 bases between. The CDR3 sequence is CASSEWVAAYEQYF. CDR3 bases: TGTGCCAGCAGTGAGTGGGTGGCAGCCTACGAGCAGTACTTC. The full variable domain, rest sourced from reference TRBV2 and TRBJ2-7, is EPEVTQTPSHQVTQMGQEVILRCVPISNHLYFYWYRQILGQKVEFLVSFYNNEISEKSEIFDDQFSVERPDGSNFTLKIRSTKLEDSAMYFCASSEWVAAYEQYFGPGTRLTVT.

V is TRBV12-3 or TRBV12-4 and J is TRBJ1-1; D call uncertain. With 1 base removed from V and 4 bases from J, the gap between germline ends came to 10 bases. CDR3 length: 14 residues. The CDR3 loop is CASSLDSDGTEAFF. In DNA form, the CDR3 reads TGTGCCAGCAGTTTAGACAGTGATGGCACTGAAGCTTTCTTT.

This clonotype was recorded a few times. The chain combines TRBV29-1 with TRBJ2-7, with TRBD2 identical over 8 bases. J gave up 6 bases and V 2 bases, and 15 bases lay outside the gene matches. This CDR3 contains 16 residues. Per germline, CDR1 SQVTM and CDR2 ANQGSEA. The CDR3 DNA is TGCAGCGTTGAAAAGTATGACGGGAGGGCCTCCGGCGAGCAGTACTTC. Its translation is CSVEKYDGRASGEQYF.

The genes are TRBV11-2 and TRBJ2-7; 7 nucleotides align to TRBD2. The germline V gene has CDR1 SGHAT and CDR2 FQNNGV. V lost 4 bases, J lost 7 bases, and 19 bases stayed unmatched. This CDR3 region has 17 residues. The CDR3 here is CASSSREGSGPRGEQYF. CDR3 DNA sequence: TGTGCCAGCAGCTCCCGTGAGGGTAGCGGGCCGCGTGGGGAGCAGTACTTC.

The rearrangement joins TRBV19 to TRBJ2-3; 10 nucleotides line up with TRBD1. V gave up 5 bases and J gave up 5 bases; unmatched junction bases: 7. Germline CDR1 LNHDA, CDR2 SQIVND (reference sequence). The CDR3 length is 15 residues. CDR3 DNA: TGTGCCAGTAGTTCCGGGACAGGGGATATAGATACGCAGTATTTT. This gives the protein CASSSGTGDIDTQYF. The full variable domain, its missing parts supplied by reference TRBV19 and TRBJ2-3, is DGGITQSPKYLFRKEGQNVTLSCEQNLNHDAMYWYRQDPGQGLRLIYYSQIVNDFQKGDIAEGYSVSREKKESFPLTVTSAQKNPTAFYLCASSSGTGDIDTQYFGPGTRLTVL.

This clonotype was counted only a few times. The chain has TRBV5-1 and TRBJ2-7; no firm D call. The CDR3 totals 15 residues. Trimming left V 0 bases short and J 2 bases short, with 12 bases between. CDR1 and CDR2 (germline): SGHRS, YFSETQ. CDR3 loop: CASSLDPGVTYEQYF. The CDR3 region has the DNA TGCGCCAGCAGCTTGGATCCGGGTGTAACCTACGAGCAGTACTTC.

J is TRBJ1-2 and V is TRBV24-1; tentatively, D is TRBD1 (6 bases). V lost 7 bases, J lost 6 bases, and 17 bases lay in between. Per germline, CDR1 KGHDR and CDR2 SFDVKD. The CDR3 is 14 amino acids. The CDR3 is CATRHREPGHGYTF. The CDR3 bases are TGTGCCACCAGACACAGGGAGCCCGGACATGGCTACACCTTC.

The chain employs TRBV7-6 and TRBJ2-3, with 10 bases matching TRBD1. The CDR3 length is 22 residues. Germline V lookup: CDR1 SGHVS, CDR2 FNYEAQ. Germline trimming cut 5 bases from V and 4 bases from J; bases unmatched to any gene: 27. The CDR3 here is CASSRVGDRGFLAGLDADTQYF. As DNA, the CDR3 is TGTGCCAGCAGCCGAGTAGGGGACAGGGGATTTCTAGCGGGCCTCGACGCAGATACGCAGTATTTT.

V and J are TRBV12-3 or TRBV12-4 and TRBJ1-1; D not resolved. The V end was cut by 5 bases, the J end by 7 bases, with 11 bases between. The CDR3 has 12 amino acids. The CDR3 region has the DNA TGTGCCAGCAGTGAATGGGCCGTTGAAGCTTTCTTT. Protein sequence: CASSEWAVEAFF.

The chain carries TRBV5-1 and TRBJ1-5; TRBD1 agrees at 7 bases. This CDR3 is built from 14 residues. Germline assignment: CDR1 SGHRS and CDR2 YFSETQ. The J segment lost 6 bases and the V segment lost 0 bases, leaving 3 bases of the junction unmatched. The CDR3 here is CASSLESGGQPQHF. CDR3 DNA sequence: TGCGCCAGCAGCTTGGAGTCAGGGGGTCAGCCCCAGCATTTT.

V is TRBV5-4 and J is TRBJ2-5, with 9 nucleotides matching TRBD2. The germline CDR1 and CDR2 sequences are SGHNT and YYREEE (reference sequence). The V gene end was trimmed by 2 bases and the J gene end by 4 bases; junction bases not matched to a gene: 3. The CDR3 runs to 14 residues. The DNA for the CDR3 is TGTGCCAGCAGCTTTAGCGGGAGTCCAGAGACCCAGTACTTC. Its translation is CASSFSGSPETQYF. Variable domain in full (rest from reference TRBV5-4 and TRBJ2-5): ETGVTQSPTHLIKTRGQQVTLRCSSQSGHNTVSWYQQALGQGPQFIFQYYREEENGRGNFPPRFSGLQFPNYSSELNVNALELDDSALYLCASSFSGSPETQYFGPGTRLLVL.

The rearrangement links TRBV29-1 to TRBJ1-1; 8 nucleotides align to TRBD1. The CDR3 runs 19 residues. Germline CDR1 SQVTM, CDR2 ANQGSEA. V was pared by 7 bases and J by 4 bases, with 26 bases of the junction left unmatched. The DNA for the CDR3 is TGCAGCGCCCGTACTACCCCCGGACAGGGTCAAAGGAGGTTCACTGAAGCTTTCTTT. Translating gives CSARTTPGQGQRRFTEAFF.

The CDR3 DNA follows: TGCAGTACCCAGACAGAGATGAACACTGAAGCTTTCTTT. Its translation is CSTQTEMNTEAFF. The chain uses TRBV20-1 and TRBJ1-1; maybe TRBD1 (5 bases). This CDR3 is 13 amino acids long. V was pared by 8 bases and J by 0 bases, with 13 bases between. The germline CDR1 and CDR2 sequences are DFQATT and SNEGSKA (reference sequence).

There are many counts of this clonotype. The chain links TRBV13 to TRBJ2-7; D gene uncertain. CDR1 PRHDT and CDR2 FYEKMQ come from the germline V gene (reference sequence). The CDR3 has 15 amino acids. V shed 5 bases and J shed 2 bases, with 16 bases lying between them. The CDR3: CASSPTVLPPYEQYF. CDR3 in DNA: TGTGCCAGCAGCCCAACGGTTCTCCCGCCCTACGAGCAGTACTTC.

The chain combines TRBV12-3 or TRBV12-4 with TRBJ1-1, with 11 nucleotides matching TRBD1. The ends lost 8 bases at V and 0 bases at J; junction bases unmatched: 8. The CDR3 runs 16 residues. The CDR3 DNA reads as TGTGCCAGCTCTGTGGGACAGGGGGTTATGAACACTGAAGCTTTCTTT. Encoded protein: CASSVGQGVMNTEAFF.

This clonotype was seen a few times. The chain recombines TRBV10-3 with TRBJ1-1; 7 positions agree with TRBD1. The germline V gene encodes CDR1 ENHRY and CDR2 SYGVKD. The CDR3 totals 15 residues. J was trimmed by 0 bases and V by 5 bases; bases with no gene match: 6. DNA for the CDR3: TGTGCCATCAGTCAGAGACAGGGAGTGAACACTGAAGCTTTCTTT. Its protein product is CAISQRQGVNTEAFF.

This clonotype was counted only a few times. The gene calls are TRBV6-6 and TRBJ1-5, with TRBD1 as a possible D gene (6 bases). This CDR3 region has 15 residues. Between the trimmed V and J ends, which lost 6 bases and 5 bases, there was a span of 17 bases. Germline V CDR1 and CDR2: MNHNY, SVGAGI (reference sequence). This CDR3 reads CASRTEGGVYQPQHF. The CDR3 nucleotides are TGTGCCAGCAGAACTGAGGGGGGAGTATATCAGCCCCAGCATTTT.